This entry describes one T cell receptor (beta chain). What it binds is unknown. The source of the sample is a study of STAT5B mutations in CD4+ large granular lymphocyte leukemia. General observations from the study: 8/27 top patient clones versus 2/35 control clones were TRBV06-family. CD4-sorted patient repertoires seemed more clonal than healthy CD4+ repertoires.

Looked up from germline, CDR1 is WNHNN and CDR2 is SYGVQD (reference sequence). Trimming at V came to 0 bases and at J to 0 bases, leaving 24 bases not matched to a gene. The CDR3 is made up of 24 amino acids. The data were produced by immunoSEQ multiplex PCR, yet TCRdb's version contains in-frame clones alone and is incomplete. This sample has under 35,000 clones, with more than 75% found just once. The sequenced material came from CD4+ T cells from blood buffy coats. V gene TRBV10-1 combines with J gene TRBJ2-4, with TRBD1 matching over 9 bases. The receptor was derived from a human donor in good health. CDR3 nucleotide sequence: TGCGCCAGCAGTGAGTCGACGAAGGGACAGGGTCCACCTCCGACCCGTTTAGCCAAAAACATTCAGTACTTC. It is translated as CASSESTKGQGPPPTRLAKNIQYF.